This TCR beta chain was recovered during a study of Graves' ophthalmopathy and Graves' hyperthyroidism. Looking at the study overall: Peripheral blood samples were taken at initial diagnosis, before any treatment.

RNA transcripts yielded amplified TCR beta CDR3 regions. Second-round multiplex PCR came after a first-round RT-PCR that employed HTBI primers. TCRdb passed the multiplex PCR reads through MiXCR, listing each CDR3 protein once. The sample records about 230,000 distinct CDR3 sequences, around 45% being singletons. Having ophthalmopathy, the donors showed moderate-to-severe activity, CAS ≥3 and NOSPECS ≥4, with disease lasting under 3 months. The CDR3 consists of 14 residues. Deletions cut 0 bases from V and 2 bases from J, with 8 bases between. Germline CDR1 reads SGHDT; CDR2 reads YYEEEE. Whole-study findings and limits: The model predicted progression of ophthalmopathy with a sensitivity of 60% to 71%, and its specificity was roughly 77%.

Regarding this clonotype: Its specificity is unknown. Likely a read error: the CDR3 ends without its conserved phenylalanine or tryptophan.

The chain employs TRBV5-6 and TRBJ1-2; D unresolved. The TCR sequence derives from an adult man with Graves' ophthalmopathy. The material sequenced was peripheral blood. The CDR3 spells CASSLVAVNYGYTY. CDR3 nucleotides: TGTGCCAGCAGCTTGGTCGCGGTGAACTATGGCTACACCTAC.